Reported below is one TCR beta chain. TCRdb's table, derived via immunoSEQ multiplex PCR, lists solely in-frame clones and lacks some. The sample holds about 40,000 clones, roughly 80% seen once. This entry belongs to a study of blood T cell repertoires in COVID-19. Whole-study context: T cells, B-cell-depleted T cells, or PBMCs supplied cDNA or gDNA.

The germline CDR1 and CDR2 sequences are SGHTA and FQGTGA. The J segment lost 4 bases and the V segment lost 2 bases, leaving 3 bases of the junction unmatched. The CDR3 extends over 15 amino acids. Input material: peripheral blood. This rearrangement joins TRBV7-3 to TRBJ2-2; 8 bases map to TRBD2. This TCR derives from a man aged 45-65 years with active or convalescent COVID-19. The CDR3 loop reads CASSLSSGGTGELFF. CDR3 sequence (DNA): TGTGCCAGCAGCTTATCCAGCGGGGGCACCGGGGAGCTGTTTTTT.